The entry that follows covers one TCR beta chain sequence. Its antigen is unidentified. TCRdb used MiXCR to reprocess the 5' RACE reads, holding one entry per CDR3 protein. The sample holds around 200,000 distinct CDR3 sequences, 20% to 25% seen once. The record originates from a study of T-cell memory formation after mild COVID-19. In the study overall: The two donors had largely donor-specific TCR clusters. General study results and limits: Researchers report contracting CD4+ clones mostly in CM and EM, with CD8+ clones in EMRA.

This sequence originates from an adult woman who had mild COVID-19 (a few samples of this study predate the infection). Cell type and time point are not known. The sequenced material came from PBMCs or a T cell subset sorted from them (not recorded which).

DNA for the CDR3: TGTGCCAGCAGTCCCGGGGCTGTGAACATTCAGTACTTC. Translation: CASSPGAVNIQYF. The genes are TRBV12-3 or TRBV12-4 and TRBJ2-4; either TRBD1 or TRBD2 may supply D (5 bases each). The length of the CDR3 is 13 residues. The V gene lost 5 bases and the J gene lost 7 bases, with 12 bases spanning the gap.